Below, 15 T cell receptor beta chains from the same sample are listed, as sequenced in a study of blood T cell repertoires in COVID-19. Some clones are missing from TCRdb's copy, which holds only in-frame ones; the method was immunoSEQ multiplex PCR. The sample shows roughly 260,000 clones, roughly 84% of them seen only once. Sequencing input: peripheral blood. The receptors here all came from a young woman with acute or convalescent COVID-19.

This sequence joins TRBV2 and TRBJ2-3; 9 bases line up with TRBD2. The trim removed 4 bases at V and 5 bases at J, leaving 10 bases unmatched. The CDR3 covers 16 residues. Germline V lookup: CDR1 SNHLY, CDR2 FYNNEI. The CDR3 sequence is CASSGAGGPWGDTQYF. The CDR3 region has the DNA TGTGCCAGCAGTGGTGCGGGAGGGCCCTGGGGAGATACGCAGTATTTT.

The rearrangement joins TRBV30 to TRBJ2-7; D gene uncertain. Germline V lookup: CDR1 GTSNPN, CDR2 SVGIG (reference sequence). Trimming took off 2 bases at V and 3 bases at J, with 11 bases between the two ends. The CDR3 extends over 13 amino acids. CDR3 in amino acids: CAWSPPPFYEQYF. CDR3 nucleotides: TGTGCCTGGAGTCCTCCCCCTTTCTACGAGCAGTACTTC.

The V gene is TRBV5-4, the J gene TRBJ2-1, with 7 bases matching TRBD2. The CDR3 is made up of 17 amino acids. Germline V gene data show CDR1 as SGHNT and CDR2 as YYREEE (reference sequence). Trimming cost V 4 bases and J 4 bases; bases outside gene matches: 14. CDR3 region: CASSLGTGGTLYNEQFF. CDR3 nucleotide sequence: TGTGCCAGCAGCCTAGGGACGGGAGGCACTCTTTACAATGAGCAGTTCTTC.

About this clone: The sample carries other DNA sequences with the same CDR3. The chain employs TRBV27 and TRBJ2-3; perhaps TRBD2 as D (5 bases). V was clipped by 2 bases and J by 2 bases, with 8 bases between them. The CDR3 runs 14 residues. Germline V gene sequence: CDR1 MNHEY, CDR2 SMNVEV (reference sequence). The CDR3 sequence is CASSLAGFTDTQYF. CDR3 nucleotide sequence: TGTGCCAGCAGTTTAGCGGGTTTCACAGATACGCAGTATTTT.

The gene calls are TRBV5-4 and TRBJ2-2; TRBD2 agrees at 11 bases. J lost 6 bases, V lost 0 bases, and 10 bases had no gene match. Per the germline V gene, CDR1 is SGHNT and CDR2 is YYREEE (reference sequence). The length of the CDR3 is 18 residues. The CDR3 loop reads CASSLGDRLAGKPGELFF. For the CDR3, the DNA is TGTGCCAGCAGCTTGGGAGACCGACTAGCGGGGAAACCCGGGGAGCTGTTTTTT.

The chain links TRBV27 to TRBJ1-5; TRBD1 aligns across 10 bases. This CDR3 has 15 amino acids. In germline, CDR1 is MNHEY, CDR2 SMNVEV (reference sequence). The V segment lost 8 bases and the J segment 5 bases; nucleotides outside the gene matches: 9. CDR3 sequence reads: CASGRDRGTDQPQHF. CDR3 DNA: TGTGCCAGCGGACGGGACAGGGGAACGGATCAGCCCCAGCATTTT.

V is TRBV27 and J is TRBJ1-4; 11 bases line up with TRBD1. V was clipped by 8 bases and J by 7 bases; unmatched bases: 9. The CDR3 has 15 residues. The germline V gene encodes CDR1 MNHEY and CDR2 SMNVEV (reference sequence). CDR3 sequence (DNA): TGTGCCAGCCAAATCTCCGGGACAGGGGGTGAAAAACTGTTTTTT. This sequence encodes CASQISGTGGEKLFF.

This clone turned up a few times. This sequence joins TRBV25-1 and TRBJ1-2; weak D call: TRBD1 (6 bases). CDR1 is MGHDK, CDR2 SYGVNS, per germline. V was clipped by 0 bases and J by 3 bases, with 20 bases between them. This CDR3 contains 18 residues. The CDR3 region has the DNA TGTGCCAGCAGTGAATACTATTTTTCGGACAGCGGTCACTATGGCTACACCTTC. This translates into CASSEYYFSDSGHYGYTF.

This clone appeared a single time. The chain is built from TRBV19 and TRBJ1-5; 8 bases line up with TRBD1. The CDR3 is made up of 17 amino acids. The germline V gene has CDR1 LNHDA and CDR2 SQIVND (reference sequence). The V gene end was trimmed by 8 bases and the J gene end by 8 bases; junction bases not matched to a gene: 20. The CDR3 spells CASGPRQGAVLLKPQHF. Written as DNA, the CDR3 is TGTGCCAGTGGCCCCCGGCAGGGGGCCGTCCTGTTGAAGCCCCAGCATTTT.

This clone was counted a single time. The rearrangement links TRBV6-2 or TRBV6-3 to TRBJ2-1; possible D gene TRBD1, 6 bases. The CDR3 runs to 12 residues. Germline lookup yields CDR1 MNHEY and CDR2 SVGEGT. V was shortened by 6 bases and J by 8 bases, with 11 bases between the two germline ends. DNA for the CDR3: TGTGCCAGCAGCCAACAGGGCGATGAGCAGTTCTTC. It is translated as CASSQQGDEQFF.

The chain employs TRBV19 and TRBJ2-1; 7 bases line up with TRBD1. Germline-derived CDR1 and CDR2 are LNHDA and SQIVND (reference sequence). V was pared by 8 bases and J by 0 bases, with 7 bases of the junction left unmatched. This CDR3 is built from 15 residues. The CDR3: CASHTGDSSYNEQFF. The CDR3 region has the DNA TGTGCCAGTCATACAGGGGATAGCTCCTACAATGAGCAGTTCTTC.

The chain combines TRBV24-1 with TRBJ1-5; 10 bases agree with TRBD1. This CDR3 has 17 residues. Per the germline V gene, CDR1 is KGHDR and CDR2 is SFDVKD. After removal of 4 bases from V and 0 bases from J, the junction contained 5 bases not matched to a gene. CDR3 sequence: CATSDSRQGASNQPQHF. In nucleotides, the CDR3 is TGTGCCACCAGTGACTCACGACAGGGGGCTAGCAATCAGCCCCAGCATTTT.

This chain uses TRBV7-2 with TRBJ2-7, with TRBD1 as a possible D gene (6 bases). Trimming took 3 bases from V and 2 from J, leaving 8 bases between them. Germline assignment: CDR1 SGHTA and CDR2 FQGNSA. The CDR3 loop spans 13 amino acids. The CDR3 is CASSLNRAYEQYF. In nucleotides, the CDR3 is TGTGCCAGCAGCTTGAACAGGGCCTACGAGCAGTACTTC.

The chain uses TRBV10-3 and TRBJ2-1, with 11 bases matching TRBD2. The V and J ends lost 1 base and 2 bases, in that order; junction bases with no gene match: 1. Germline CDR1 ENHRY, CDR2 SYGVKD. The CDR3 is 16 residues long. The CDR3 DNA sequence: TGTGCCATCAGTGAGTTAGCGGGAGGGCCCTACAATGAGCAGTTCTTC. It translates to CAISELAGGPYNEQFF.

V gene TRBV10-1 combines with J gene TRBJ2-1; D unresolved. This CDR3 is 15 amino acids long. Per the germline V gene, CDR1 is WNHNN and CDR2 is SYGVQD (reference sequence). V lost 0 bases, J lost 3 bases, and 9 bases lay in between. The CDR3 coding sequence is TGCGCCAGCAGTGAGTCTGTGGAGCGCTACAATGAGCAGTTCTTC. This translates into CASSESVERYNEQFF.